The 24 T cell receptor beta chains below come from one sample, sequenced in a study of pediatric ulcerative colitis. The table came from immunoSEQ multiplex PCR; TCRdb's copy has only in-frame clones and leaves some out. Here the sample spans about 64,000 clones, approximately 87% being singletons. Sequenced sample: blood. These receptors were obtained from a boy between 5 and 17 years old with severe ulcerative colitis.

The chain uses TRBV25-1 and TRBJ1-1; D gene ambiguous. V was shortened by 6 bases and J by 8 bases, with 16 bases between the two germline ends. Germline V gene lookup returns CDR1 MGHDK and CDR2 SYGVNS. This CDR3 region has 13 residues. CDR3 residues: CASRLNRVNEAFF. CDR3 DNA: TGTGCCAGCAGGCTAAATAGGGTCAACGAAGCTTTCTTT.

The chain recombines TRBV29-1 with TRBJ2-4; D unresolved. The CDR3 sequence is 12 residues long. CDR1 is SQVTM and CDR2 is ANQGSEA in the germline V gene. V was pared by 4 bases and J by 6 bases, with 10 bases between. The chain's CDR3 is CSVALLGNIQYF. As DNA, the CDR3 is TGCAGCGTTGCACTACTGGGAAACATTCAGTACTTC.

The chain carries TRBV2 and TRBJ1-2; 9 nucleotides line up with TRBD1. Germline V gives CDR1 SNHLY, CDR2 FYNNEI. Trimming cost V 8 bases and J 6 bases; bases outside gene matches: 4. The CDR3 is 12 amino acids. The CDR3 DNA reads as TGTGCCAGCCAGGACAGGGGTCATGGCTACACCTTC. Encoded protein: CASQDRGHGYTF. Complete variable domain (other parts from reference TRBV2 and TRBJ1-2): EPEVTQTPSHQVTQMGQEVILRCVPISNHLYFYWYRQILGQKVEFLVSFYNNEISEKSEIFDDQFSVERPDGSNFTLKIRSTKLEDSAMYFCASQDRGHGYTFGSGTRLTVV.

The CDR3 spells CASSPDWGEKLFF. For the CDR3, the DNA is TGTGCCAGTAGTCCGGACTGGGGTGAAAAACTGTTTTTT. The chain employs TRBV19 and TRBJ1-4; no firm D call. Trimming took off 5 bases at V and 7 bases at J, with 11 bases between the two ends. The CDR3 length is 13 residues. The germline gives CDR1 LNHDA, CDR2 SQIVND (reference sequence).

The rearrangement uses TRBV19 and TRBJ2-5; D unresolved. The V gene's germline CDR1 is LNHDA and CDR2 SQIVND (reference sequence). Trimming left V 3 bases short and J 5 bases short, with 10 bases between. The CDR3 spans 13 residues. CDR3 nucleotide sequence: TGTGCCAGTAGTATTATGGGGTGGGAGACCCAGTACTTC. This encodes CASSIMGWETQYF.

The CDR3 spells CASSYAGTGRTDTQYF. The CDR3, as DNA: TGTGCCAGCAGCTACGCCGGGACAGGTAGGACAGATACGCAGTATTTT. V gene TRBV5-4 combines with J gene TRBJ2-3, with 8 positions matching TRBD1. The CDR3 contains 16 residues. Germline CDR1 is SGHNT and CDR2 is YYREEE (reference sequence). J gave up 3 bases and V 3 bases, and 9 bases lay outside the gene matches.

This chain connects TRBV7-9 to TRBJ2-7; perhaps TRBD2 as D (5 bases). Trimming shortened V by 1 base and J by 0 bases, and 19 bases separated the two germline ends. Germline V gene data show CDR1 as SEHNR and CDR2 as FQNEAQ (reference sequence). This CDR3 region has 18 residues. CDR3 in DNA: TGTGCCAGCAGCTTAGAAGGCGCGGGTGGGATTAGCTCCTACGAGCAGTACTTC. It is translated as CASSLEGAGGISSYEQYF. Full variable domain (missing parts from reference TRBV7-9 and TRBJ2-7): DTGVSQNPRHKITKRGQNVTFRCDPISEHNRLYWYRQTLGQGPEFLTYFQNEAQLEKSRLLSDRFSAERPKGSFSTLEIQRTEQGDSAMYLCASSLEGAGGISSYEQYFGPGTRLTVT.

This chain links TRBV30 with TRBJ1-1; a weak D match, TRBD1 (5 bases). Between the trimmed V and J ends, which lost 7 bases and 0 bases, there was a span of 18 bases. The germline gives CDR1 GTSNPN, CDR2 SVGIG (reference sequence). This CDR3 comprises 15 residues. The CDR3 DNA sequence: TGTGCCTTTTCAGGGCAATTCGGGGTGAACACTGAAGCTTTCTTT. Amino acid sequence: CAFSGQFGVNTEAFF.

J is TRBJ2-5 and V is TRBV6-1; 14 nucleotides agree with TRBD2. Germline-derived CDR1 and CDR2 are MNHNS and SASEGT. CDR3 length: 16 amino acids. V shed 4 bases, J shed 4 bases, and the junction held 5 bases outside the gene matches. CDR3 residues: CASSGGLAGVAETQYF. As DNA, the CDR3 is TGTGCCAGCAGTGGGGGACTAGCGGGAGTCGCAGAGACCCAGTACTTC.

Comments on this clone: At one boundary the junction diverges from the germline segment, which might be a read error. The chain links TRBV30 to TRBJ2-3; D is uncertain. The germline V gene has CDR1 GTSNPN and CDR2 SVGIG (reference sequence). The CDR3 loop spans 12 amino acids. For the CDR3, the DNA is TGTGCCTGGAAGTTGAAAGGATACGCACACAATTTT. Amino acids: CAWKLKGYAHNF.

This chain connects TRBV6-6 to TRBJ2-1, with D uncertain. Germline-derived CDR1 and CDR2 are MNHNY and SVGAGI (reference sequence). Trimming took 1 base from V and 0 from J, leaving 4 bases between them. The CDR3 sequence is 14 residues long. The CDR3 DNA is TGTGCCAGCAGTTACTTACCCTCCTACAATGAGCAGTTCTTC. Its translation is CASSYLPSYNEQFF.

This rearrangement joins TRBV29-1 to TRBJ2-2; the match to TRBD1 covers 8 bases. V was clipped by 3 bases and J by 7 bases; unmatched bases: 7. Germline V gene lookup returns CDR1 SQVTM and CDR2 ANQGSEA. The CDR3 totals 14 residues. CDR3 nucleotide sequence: TGCAGCGTTGACTCAGGGGGCGCGGACGGGGAGCTGTTTTTT. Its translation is CSVDSGGADGELFF.

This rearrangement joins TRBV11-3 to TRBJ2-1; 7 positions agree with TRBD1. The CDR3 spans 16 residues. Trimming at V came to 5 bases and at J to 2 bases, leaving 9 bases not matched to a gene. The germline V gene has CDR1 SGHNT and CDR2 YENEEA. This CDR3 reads CASSPLGQLTYNEQFF. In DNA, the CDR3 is TGTGCCAGCAGCCCCCTGGGACAGCTTACCTACAATGAGCAGTTCTTC.

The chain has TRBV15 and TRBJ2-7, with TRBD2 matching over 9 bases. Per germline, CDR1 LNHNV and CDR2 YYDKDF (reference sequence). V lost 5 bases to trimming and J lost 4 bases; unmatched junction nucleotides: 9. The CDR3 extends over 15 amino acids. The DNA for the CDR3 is TGTGCCACCAGCCAAGAAGTAGCGGGAGCTTACGAGCAGTACTTC. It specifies CATSQEVAGAYEQYF. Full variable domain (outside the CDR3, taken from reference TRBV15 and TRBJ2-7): DAMVIQNPRYQVTQFGKPVTLSCSQTLNHNVMYWYQQKSSQAPKLLFHYYDKDFNNEADTPDNFQSRRPNTSFCFLDIRSPGLGDTAMYLCATSQEVAGAYEQYFGPGTRLTVT.

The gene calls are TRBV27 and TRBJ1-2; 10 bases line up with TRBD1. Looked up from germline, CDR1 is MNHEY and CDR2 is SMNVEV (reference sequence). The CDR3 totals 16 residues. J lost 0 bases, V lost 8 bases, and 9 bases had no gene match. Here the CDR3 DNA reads TGTGCCAGCCGTGGGACAGGGGTTACCCCTAACTATGGCTACACCTTC. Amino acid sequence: CASRGTGVTPNYGYTF.

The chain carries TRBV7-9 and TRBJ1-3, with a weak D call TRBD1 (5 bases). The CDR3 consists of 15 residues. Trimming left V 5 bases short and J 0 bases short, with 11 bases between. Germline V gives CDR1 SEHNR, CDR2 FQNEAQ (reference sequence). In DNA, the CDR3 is TGTGCCAGCAGCGGGGACGGAACCTCTGGAAACACCATATATTTT. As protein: CASSGDGTSGNTIYF.

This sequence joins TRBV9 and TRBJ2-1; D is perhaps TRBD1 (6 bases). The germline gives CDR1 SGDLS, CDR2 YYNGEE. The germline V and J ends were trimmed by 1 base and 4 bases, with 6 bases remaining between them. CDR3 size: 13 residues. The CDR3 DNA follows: TGTGCCAGCAGCGTAACAGGGTACAATGAGCAGTTCTTC. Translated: CASSVTGYNEQFF. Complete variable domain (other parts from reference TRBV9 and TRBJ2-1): DSGVTQTPKHLITATGQRVTLRCSPRSGDLSVYWYQQSLDQGLQFLIQYYNGEERAKGNILERFSAQQFPDLHSELNLSSLELGDSALYFCASSVTGYNEQFFGPGTRLTVL.

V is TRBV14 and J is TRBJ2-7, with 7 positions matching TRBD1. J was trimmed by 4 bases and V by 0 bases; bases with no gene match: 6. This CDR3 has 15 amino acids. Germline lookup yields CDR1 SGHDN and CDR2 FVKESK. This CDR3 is CASSQELRGPYEQYF. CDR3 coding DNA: TGTGCCAGCAGCCAAGAGTTGAGGGGGCCGTACGAGCAGTACTTC.

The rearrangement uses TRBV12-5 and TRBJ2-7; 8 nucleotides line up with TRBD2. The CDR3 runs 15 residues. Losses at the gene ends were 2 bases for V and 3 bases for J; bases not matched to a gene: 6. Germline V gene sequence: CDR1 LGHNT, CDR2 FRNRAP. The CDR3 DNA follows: TGTGCTAGTGGTTTGCCCACCGGGACTAGCTACGAGCAGTACTTC. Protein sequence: CASGLPTGTSYEQYF.

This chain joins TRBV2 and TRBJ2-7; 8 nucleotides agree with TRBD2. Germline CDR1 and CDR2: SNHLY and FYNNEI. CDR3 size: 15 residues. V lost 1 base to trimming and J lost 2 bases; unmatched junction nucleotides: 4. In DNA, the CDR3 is TGTGCCAGCAGTGAAGTCGGGACTAGAGCCTACGAGCAGTACTTC. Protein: CASSEVGTRAYEQYF.

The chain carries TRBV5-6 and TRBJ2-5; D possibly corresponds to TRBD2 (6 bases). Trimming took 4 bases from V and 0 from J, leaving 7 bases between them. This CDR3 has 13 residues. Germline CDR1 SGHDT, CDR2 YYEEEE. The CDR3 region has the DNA TGTGCCAGCAGCACTAGCAACCAAGAGACCCAGTACTTC. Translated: CASSTSNQETQYF.

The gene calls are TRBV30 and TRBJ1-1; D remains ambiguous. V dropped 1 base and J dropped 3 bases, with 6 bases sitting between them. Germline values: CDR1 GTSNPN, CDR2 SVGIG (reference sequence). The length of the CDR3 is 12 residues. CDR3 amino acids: CAWSDGDTEAFF. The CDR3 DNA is TGTGCCTGGAGTGACGGGGACACTGAAGCTTTCTTT.

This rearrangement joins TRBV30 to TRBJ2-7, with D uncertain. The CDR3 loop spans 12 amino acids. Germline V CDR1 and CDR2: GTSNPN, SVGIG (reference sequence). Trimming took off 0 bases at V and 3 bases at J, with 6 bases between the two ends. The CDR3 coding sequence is TGTGCCTGGAGTGTGCCCGGCTACGAGCAGTACTTC. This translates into CAWSVPGYEQYF.

The CDR3 DNA reads TGTGCCAGCAGTGGGGCCGGGGAGCTGTTTTTT. Protein: CASSGAGELFF. V gene TRBV6-5 combines with J gene TRBJ2-2, with unresolved D. Trimming pared 5 bases from V and 6 bases from J, leaving 4 bases between. Germline assignment: CDR1 MNHEY and CDR2 SVGAGI. CDR3 length: 11 amino acids.